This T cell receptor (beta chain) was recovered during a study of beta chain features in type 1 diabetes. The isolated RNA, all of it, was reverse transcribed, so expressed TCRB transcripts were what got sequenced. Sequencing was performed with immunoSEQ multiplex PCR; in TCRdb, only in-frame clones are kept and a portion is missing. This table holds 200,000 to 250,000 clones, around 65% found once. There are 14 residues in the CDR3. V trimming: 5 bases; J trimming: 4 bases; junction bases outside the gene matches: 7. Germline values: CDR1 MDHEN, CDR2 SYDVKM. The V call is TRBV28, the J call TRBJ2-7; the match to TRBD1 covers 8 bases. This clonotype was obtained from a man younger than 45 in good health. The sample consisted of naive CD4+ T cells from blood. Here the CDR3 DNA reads TGTGCCAGCAGTACACGGACAGGGCTTTACGAGCAGTACTTC. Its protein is CASSTRTGLYEQYF.